The entry that follows covers one T cell receptor (beta chain) sequence. Antigen: not known. CDR1 is MNHEY and CDR2 is SVGAGI in the germline V gene. This CDR3 has 16 residues. The ends lost 0 bases at V and 10 bases at J; junction bases unmatched: 9. Sequencing used immunoSEQ multiplex PCR; TCRdb keeps in-frame clones, though not all of them. The sample has about 50,000 clones; around 90% are singletons. The record originates from a study of graft-versus-host responses after intestinal transplantation. General study results and limits: The presence of high graft-versus-host to host-versus-graft clonal ratios in allografts characterized patients with graft-donor T cell macrochimerism.

The source of this sequence is a human donor who was the organ donor for an intestinal transplant. The chain uses TRBV6-5 and TRBJ2-1; 10 bases agree with TRBD2. The material was unstimulated CD4+ T cells sorted from spleen or lymph node cells, obtained before transplant. The CDR3 loop is CASSYSYGAGGREQFF. The CDR3, as DNA: TGTGCCAGCAGTTACTCGTACGGAGCGGGAGGGCGAGAGCAGTTCTTC.